Listed here are 16 T cell receptor beta chains from one sample, sequenced in a study of blood T cells in healthy people across ages. The use of a sample-barcoded 5' primer and a J-beta primer mix characterized a second PCR of roughly 6 to 11 cycles. Each CDR3 protein gets one entry after TCRdb re-called the 5' RACE reads with MiXCR. The table has 980,000 or so distinct CDR3 sequences, around 48% seen once; the top ten hold 10% to 15%. The sequenced sample consisted of blood. These receptors originate from a man aged 30-40 years in good health.

This clonotype has at least ten counts. This chain uses TRBV12-3 or TRBV12-4 with TRBJ2-3; tentatively, D is TRBD2 (6 bases). The V end was cut by 0 bases, the J end by 3 bases, with 10 bases between. The CDR3 consists of 15 residues. CDR3 sequence (DNA): TGTGCCAGCAGTTTAGCGACCGGGAGAACAGATACGCAGTATTTT. This encodes CASSLATGRTDTQYF.

This clonotype occurred a few times. This chain connects TRBV27 to TRBJ1-2; no firm D call. Germline V gene data show CDR1 as MNHEY and CDR2 as SMNVEV (reference sequence). Trimming took off 3 bases at V and 4 bases at J, with 15 bases between the two ends. This CDR3 comprises 15 residues. CDR3 residues: CASSLVHDDIYGYTF. The CDR3 DNA is TGTGCCAGCAGTTTGGTTCATGACGATATCTATGGCTACACCTTC.

The chain is built from TRBV7-3 and TRBJ1-5; D is undetermined. This CDR3 is 13 amino acids long. The V gene lost 3 bases and the J gene lost 5 bases, with 8 bases spanning the gap. The germline CDR1 and CDR2 sequences are SGHTA and FQGTGA. CDR3 coding DNA: TGTGCCAGCAGCTTCGACGGAGATCAGCCCCAGCATTTT. Amino acid sequence: CASSFDGDQPQHF.

The chain carries TRBV12-3 or TRBV12-4 and TRBJ1-2; TRBD1 might be the D (6 bases). Trimming removed 6 bases from V and 0 bases from J, with 11 bases in between. This CDR3 region has 14 residues. CDR3: CASRRQATNYGYTF. The CDR3 DNA follows: TGTGCCAGCAGACGACAGGCAACTAACTATGGCTACACCTTC.

The gene calls are TRBV6-1 and TRBJ1-1; maybe TRBD1 (6 bases). V dropped 6 bases and J dropped 10 bases, with 24 bases sitting between them. Germline lookup yields CDR1 MNHNS and CDR2 SASEGT. The CDR3 spans 15 residues. CDR3 in amino acids: CASRAPGQRGGVAFF. The DNA for the CDR3 is TGTGCCAGCAGGGCTCCCGGGCAGCGGGGGGGCGTAGCTTTCTTT.

The CDR3 sequence: CASSLQGQVRGGYTF. For the CDR3, the DNA is TGTGCCAGCAGCCTTCAAGGGCAAGTCCGGGGCGGCTACACCTTC. V gene TRBV3-1 combines with J gene TRBJ1-2, with D possibly TRBD1 on 5 matching bases. Germline V gene lookup returns CDR1 LGHDT and CDR2 YNNKEL (reference sequence). This CDR3 contains 15 residues. The germline V and J ends were trimmed by 4 bases and 8 bases, with 20 bases remaining between them.

The V and J genes are TRBV18 and TRBJ1-1; 8 positions match TRBD1. V lost 2 bases, J lost 7 bases, and 6 bases stayed unmatched. The CDR3 loop spans 14 amino acids. In germline, CDR1 is KGHSH, CDR2 LQKENI. CDR3 nucleotides: TGTGCCAGCTCACCAGGGCGCGACAGGGGTGAAGCTTTCTTT. Translation gives CASSPGRDRGEAFF.

This chain connects TRBV18 to TRBJ2-3; 7 positions agree with TRBD2. The germline V gene encodes CDR1 KGHSH and CDR2 LQKENI. Unmatched junction bases numbered 9, after V lost 1 base and J lost 2 bases. CDR3 size: 17 residues. The CDR3 DNA sequence: TGTGCCAGCTCACCACTAACCAGCGGGAATCCCACAGATACGCAGTATTTT. It encodes CASSPLTSGNPTDTQYF.

This clonotype was picked up many times. J is TRBJ2-3 and V is TRBV7-2, with D perhaps matching TRBD2 (5 bases). The CDR3 totals 15 residues. Germline loops: CDR1 SGHTA, CDR2 FQGNSA. V shed 2 bases and J shed 0 bases, with 9 bases lying between them. CDR3 DNA: TGTGCCAGCAGCTTACGAAGCGGCAGCACAGATACGCAGTATTTT. Translating gives CASSLRSGSTDTQYF.

This clonotype was picked up a small number of times. The chain joins TRBV27 to TRBJ2-5; 11 nucleotides line up with TRBD2. V dropped 5 bases and J dropped 3; count of bases not matched to a gene: 8. Germline CDR1 is MNHEY and CDR2 is SMNVEV (reference sequence). This CDR3 region has 16 residues. The CDR3 coding sequence is TGTGCCAGCAGTACTTCACTAGCGGGGGCCGAAGAGACCCAGTACTTC. This translates into CASSTSLAGAEETQYF.

CDR3 in DNA: TGTGCCAGCAGTGACTCAGGGCGTTCACCCCTCCACTTT. Residues: CASSDSGRSPLHF. The genes are TRBV7-9 and TRBJ1-6; maybe TRBD1 (5 bases). The germline V gene has CDR1 SEHNR and CDR2 FQNEAQ (reference sequence). The CDR3 is 13 amino acids. Deletions cut 6 bases from V and 9 bases from J, with 12 bases between.

This clonotype was detected only once. A much more abundant neighbour one base away suggests this may be a read error. The chain links TRBV7-3 to TRBJ1-5, with TRBD1 matching 7 bases. Looked up from germline, CDR1 is SGHTA and CDR2 is FQGTGA. The CDR3 runs 13 residues. The V and J ends lost 4 bases and 5 bases, in that order; junction bases with no gene match: 2. The CDR3 reads CASSYDRDQPQHF. In nucleotides, the CDR3 is TGTGCCAGCAGCTACGACAGGGATCAGCCCCAGCATTTT.

About this clonotype: A much larger clone lies one base from this, so it may be a read error. The genes are TRBV7-2 and TRBJ2-7; D perhaps matches TRBD2 (7 bases). This CDR3 comprises 15 residues. CDR1 is SGHTA and CDR2 is FQGNSA in the germline V gene. The CDR3: CASSPPGGRSYKQYF. The CDR3 bases are TGTGCCAGCAGTCCACCGGGGGGCCGATCCTACAAGCAGTACTTC.

The chain carries TRBV20-1 and TRBJ1-4, with no clear D. The CDR3 runs 11 residues. Germline assignment: CDR1 DFQATT and CDR2 SNEGSKA (reference sequence). Trimming removed 6 bases from V and 6 bases from J, with 8 bases in between. The CDR3 DNA is TGCAGTGCGAAATGGGATGAAAAACTGTTTTTT. Its translation: CSAKWDEKLFF.

The V call is TRBV7-8, the J call TRBJ2-1; the match to TRBD1 covers 7 bases. Germline CDR1 SGHVS, CDR2 FQNEAQ. V lost 11 bases, J lost 3 bases, and 13 bases stayed unmatched. The CDR3 extends over 15 amino acids. The CDR3 coding sequence is TGTGCCGGCAAGGTAGACAGGGTGGACTACAATGAGCAGTTCTTC. Residues: CAGKVDRVDYNEQFF. Based on the CDR3 plus reference TRBV7-8 and TRBJ2-1, the full variable domain is GAGVSQSPRYKVAKRGQDVALRCDPISGHVSLFWYQQALGQGPEFLTYFQNEAQLDKSGLPSDRFFAERPEGSVSTLKIQRTQQEDSAVYLCAGKVDRVDYNEQFFGPGTRLTVL.

The V call is TRBV6-5, the J call TRBJ2-3; no reliable D call. The germline V gene has CDR1 MNHEY and CDR2 SVGAGI. V dropped 2 bases and J dropped 4 bases, with 10 bases sitting between them. The CDR3 totals 14 residues. This CDR3 reads CASSYDASSDTQYF. The CDR3 region has the DNA TGTGCCAGCAGTTACGACGCCTCCTCAGATACGCAGTATTTT.